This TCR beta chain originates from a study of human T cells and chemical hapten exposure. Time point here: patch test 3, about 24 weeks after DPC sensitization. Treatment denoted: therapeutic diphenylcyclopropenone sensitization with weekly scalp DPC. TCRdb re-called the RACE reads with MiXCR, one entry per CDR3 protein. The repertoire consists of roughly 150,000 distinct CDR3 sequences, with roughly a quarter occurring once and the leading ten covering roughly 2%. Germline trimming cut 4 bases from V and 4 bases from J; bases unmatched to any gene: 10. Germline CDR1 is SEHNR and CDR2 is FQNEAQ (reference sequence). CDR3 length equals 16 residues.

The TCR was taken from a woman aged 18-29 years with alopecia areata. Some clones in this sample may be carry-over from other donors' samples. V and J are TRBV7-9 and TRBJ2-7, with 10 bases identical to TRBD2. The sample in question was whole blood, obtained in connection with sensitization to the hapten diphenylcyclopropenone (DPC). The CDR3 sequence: CASSSPSSGGRYEQYF. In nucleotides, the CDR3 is TGTGCCAGCAGCTCCCCGAGTAGCGGGGGGAGGTACGAGCAGTACTTC. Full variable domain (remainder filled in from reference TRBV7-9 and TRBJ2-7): DTGVSQNPRHKITKRGQNVTFRCDPISEHNRLYWYRQTLGQGPEFLTYFQNEAQLEKSRLLSDRFSAERPKGSFSTLEIQRTEQGDSAMYLCASSSPSSGGRYEQYFGPGTRLTVT.